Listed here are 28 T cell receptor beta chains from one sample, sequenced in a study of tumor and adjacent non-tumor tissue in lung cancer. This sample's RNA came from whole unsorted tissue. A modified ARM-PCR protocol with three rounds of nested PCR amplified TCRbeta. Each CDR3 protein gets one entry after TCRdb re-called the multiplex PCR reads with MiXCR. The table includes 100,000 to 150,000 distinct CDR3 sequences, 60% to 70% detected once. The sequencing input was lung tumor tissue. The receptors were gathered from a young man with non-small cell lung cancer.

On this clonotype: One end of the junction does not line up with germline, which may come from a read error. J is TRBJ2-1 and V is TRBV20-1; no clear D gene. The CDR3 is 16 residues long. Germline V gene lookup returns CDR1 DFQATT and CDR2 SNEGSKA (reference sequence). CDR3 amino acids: CIARDLSSISYNEQFF. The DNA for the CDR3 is TGCATTGCTAGAGATCTTTCGAGTATTTCCTACAATGAGCAGTTCTTC.

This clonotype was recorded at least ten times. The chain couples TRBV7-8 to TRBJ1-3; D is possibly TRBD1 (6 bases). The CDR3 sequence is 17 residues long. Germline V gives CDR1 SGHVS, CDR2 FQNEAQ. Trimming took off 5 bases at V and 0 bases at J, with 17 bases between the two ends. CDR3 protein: CASSPKTYRDSGNTIYF. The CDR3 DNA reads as TGTGCCAGCAGCCCAAAGACCTACAGGGACTCTGGAAACACCATATATTTT.

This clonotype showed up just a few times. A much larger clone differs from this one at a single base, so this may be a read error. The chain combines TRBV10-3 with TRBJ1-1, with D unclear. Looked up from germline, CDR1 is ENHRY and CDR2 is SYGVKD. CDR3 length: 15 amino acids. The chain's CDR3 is CAIRPWGGVGTEAVF. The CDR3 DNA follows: TGTGCCATCAGGCCGTGGGGTGGGGTTGGCACTGAAGCTGTCTTT.

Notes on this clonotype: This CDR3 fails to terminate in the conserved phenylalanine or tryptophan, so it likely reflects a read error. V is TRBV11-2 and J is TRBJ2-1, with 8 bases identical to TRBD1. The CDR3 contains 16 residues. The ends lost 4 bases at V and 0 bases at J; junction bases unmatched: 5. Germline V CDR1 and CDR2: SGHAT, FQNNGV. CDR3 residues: CASSSRDRSSYNEQFL. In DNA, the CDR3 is TGTGCCAGCAGCTCTCGGGACAGGAGCTCCTACAATGAGCAGTTCTTA.

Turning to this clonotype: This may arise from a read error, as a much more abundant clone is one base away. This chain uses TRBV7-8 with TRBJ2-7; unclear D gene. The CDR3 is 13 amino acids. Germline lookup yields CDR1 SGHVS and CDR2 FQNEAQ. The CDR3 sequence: CASSLGSGYELYF. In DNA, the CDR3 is TGTGCCAGCAGCTTAGGGTCAGGTTACGAGCTGTACTTC.

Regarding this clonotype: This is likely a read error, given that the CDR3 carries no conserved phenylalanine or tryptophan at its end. CDR3 region: CASSYSDSHNSPLHV. CDR3 nucleotides: TGTGCCAGCAGTTACTCGGACTCCCATAATTCACCCCTCCACGTT. J is TRBJ1-6 and V is TRBV6-5; D remains ambiguous. Per germline, CDR1 MNHEY and CDR2 SVGAGI. The CDR3 is made up of 15 amino acids.

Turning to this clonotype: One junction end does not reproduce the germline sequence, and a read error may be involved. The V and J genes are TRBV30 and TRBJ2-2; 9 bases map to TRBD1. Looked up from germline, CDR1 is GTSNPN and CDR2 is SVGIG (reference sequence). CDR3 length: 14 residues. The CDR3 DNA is TGTGCCCGGGGACAGGGAACGAACAGCGGGGAGCTGTTTTTT. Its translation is CARGQGTNSGELFF.

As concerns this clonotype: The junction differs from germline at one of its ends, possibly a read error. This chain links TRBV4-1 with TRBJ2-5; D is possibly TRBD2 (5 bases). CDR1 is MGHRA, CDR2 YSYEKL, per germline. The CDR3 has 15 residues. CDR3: CASSQDRDEEETHHF. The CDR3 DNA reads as TGCGCCAGCAGCCAAGATCGGGATGAGGAAGAGACCCACCACTTC.

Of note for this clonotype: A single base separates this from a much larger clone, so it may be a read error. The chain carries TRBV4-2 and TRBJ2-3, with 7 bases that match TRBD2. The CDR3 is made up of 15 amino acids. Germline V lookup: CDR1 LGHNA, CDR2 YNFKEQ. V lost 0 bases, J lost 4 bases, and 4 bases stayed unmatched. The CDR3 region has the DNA TGTGCCAGCAGCCAAGAGCGGGGGTGCCCAGATACGCAGTATTTT. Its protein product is CASSQERGCPDTQYF.

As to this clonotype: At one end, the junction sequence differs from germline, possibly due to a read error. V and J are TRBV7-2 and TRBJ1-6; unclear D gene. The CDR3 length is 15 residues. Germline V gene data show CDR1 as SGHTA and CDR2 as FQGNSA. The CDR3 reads CASNLGGSYNSPLHF. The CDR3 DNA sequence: TGTGCCAGCAACTTAGGAGGGTCCTATAATTCACCCCTCCACTTT.

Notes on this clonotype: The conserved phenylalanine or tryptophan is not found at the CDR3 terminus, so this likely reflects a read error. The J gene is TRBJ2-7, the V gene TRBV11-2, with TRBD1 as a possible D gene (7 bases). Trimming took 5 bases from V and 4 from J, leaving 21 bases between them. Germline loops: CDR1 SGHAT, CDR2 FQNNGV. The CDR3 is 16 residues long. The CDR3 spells CASSPGGRGSWYEQYI. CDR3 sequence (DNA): TGTGCCAGCAGCCCAGGGGGGCGGGGCTCCTGGTACGAGCAGTACATC.

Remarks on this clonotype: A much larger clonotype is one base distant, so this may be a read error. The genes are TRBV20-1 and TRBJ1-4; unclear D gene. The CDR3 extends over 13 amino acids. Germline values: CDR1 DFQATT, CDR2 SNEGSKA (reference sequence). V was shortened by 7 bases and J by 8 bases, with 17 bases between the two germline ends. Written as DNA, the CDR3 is TGCAGTGTTAGTGAGACAAGGAAAGAAAAACTGTTTTTT. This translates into CSVSETRKEKLFF.

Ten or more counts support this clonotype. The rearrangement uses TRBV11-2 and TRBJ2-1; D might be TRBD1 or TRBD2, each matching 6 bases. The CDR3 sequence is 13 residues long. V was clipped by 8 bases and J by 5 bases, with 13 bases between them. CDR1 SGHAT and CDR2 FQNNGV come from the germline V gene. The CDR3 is CASSPGANNEQFF. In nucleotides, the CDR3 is TGTGCCAGCTCCCCGGGGGCAAACAATGAGCAGTTCTTC.

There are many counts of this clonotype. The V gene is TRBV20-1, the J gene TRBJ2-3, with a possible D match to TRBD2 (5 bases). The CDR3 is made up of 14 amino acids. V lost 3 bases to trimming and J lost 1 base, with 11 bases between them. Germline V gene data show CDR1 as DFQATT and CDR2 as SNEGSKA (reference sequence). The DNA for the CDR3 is TGCAGTGCTAGTCGGGATTTTGGCACAGATACGCAGTATTTT. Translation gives CSASRDFGTDTQYF.

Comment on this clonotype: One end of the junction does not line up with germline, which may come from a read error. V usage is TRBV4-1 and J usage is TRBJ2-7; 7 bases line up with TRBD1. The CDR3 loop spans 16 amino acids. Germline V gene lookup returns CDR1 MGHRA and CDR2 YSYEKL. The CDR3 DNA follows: TGCCCCAGCAGCCAAAACGAGACGGGACAGACCTACGAGCAGTACTTC. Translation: CPSSQNETGQTYEQYF.

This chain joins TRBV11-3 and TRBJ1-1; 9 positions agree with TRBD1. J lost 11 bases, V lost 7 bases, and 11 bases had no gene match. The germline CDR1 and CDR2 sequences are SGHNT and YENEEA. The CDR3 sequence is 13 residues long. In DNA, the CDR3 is TGTGCCAGCACCTCGGGGACAGGGCCGGGGGCTTTCTTT. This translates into CASTSGTGPGAFF.

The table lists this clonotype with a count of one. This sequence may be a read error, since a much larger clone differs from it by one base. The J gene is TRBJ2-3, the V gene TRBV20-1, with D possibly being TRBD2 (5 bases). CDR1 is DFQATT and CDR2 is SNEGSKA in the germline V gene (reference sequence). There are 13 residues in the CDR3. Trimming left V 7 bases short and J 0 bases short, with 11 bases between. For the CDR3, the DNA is TGCAGTGTTATGAGGACTAGCACAGATACGCAGTATTTT. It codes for CSVMRTSTDTQYF.

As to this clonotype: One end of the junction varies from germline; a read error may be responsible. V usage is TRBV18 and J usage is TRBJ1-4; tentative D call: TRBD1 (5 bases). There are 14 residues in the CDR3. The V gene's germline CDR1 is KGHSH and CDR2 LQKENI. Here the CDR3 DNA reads TGTGCCAGCTCAACACCAGGGATTCGGGAAAAACTGTTTTTT. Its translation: CASSTPGIREKLFF.

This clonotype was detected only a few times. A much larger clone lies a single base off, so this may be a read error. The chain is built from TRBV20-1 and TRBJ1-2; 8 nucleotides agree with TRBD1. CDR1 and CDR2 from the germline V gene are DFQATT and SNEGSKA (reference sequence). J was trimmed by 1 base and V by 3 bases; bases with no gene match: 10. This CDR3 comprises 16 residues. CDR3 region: CSASGRQGSSNYGYTF. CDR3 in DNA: TGCAGTGCTAGTGGGAGACAGGGGTCGAGTAACTATGGCTACACCTTC.

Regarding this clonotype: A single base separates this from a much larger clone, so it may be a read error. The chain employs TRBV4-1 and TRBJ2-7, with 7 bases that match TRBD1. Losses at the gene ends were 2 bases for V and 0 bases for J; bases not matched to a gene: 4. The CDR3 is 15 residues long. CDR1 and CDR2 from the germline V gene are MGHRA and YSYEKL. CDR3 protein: CASSQKGDSSYEQYF. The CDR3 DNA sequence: TGCGCCAGCAGCCAAAAGGGGGACAGCTCCTACGAGCAGTACTTC.

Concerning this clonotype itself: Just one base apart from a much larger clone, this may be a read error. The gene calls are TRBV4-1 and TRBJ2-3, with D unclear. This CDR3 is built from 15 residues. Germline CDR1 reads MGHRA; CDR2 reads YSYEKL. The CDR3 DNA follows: TGCGCCAGCAGCCAAGATCCCGTTAGCACAGATACGCACTATTTT. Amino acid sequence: CASSQDPVSTDTHYF.

CDR3 sequence: CASSDLTGELETQYF. In DNA form, the CDR3 reads TGTGCCAGCAGCGATTTAACTGGCGAACTGGAGACCCAGTACTTC. The rearrangement uses TRBV11-2 and TRBJ2-5; unclear D gene. This CDR3 spans 15 amino acids. CDR1 and CDR2 from the germline V gene are SGHAT and FQNNGV. Trimming stripped 5 bases from V and 5 bases from J, with 18 bases between.

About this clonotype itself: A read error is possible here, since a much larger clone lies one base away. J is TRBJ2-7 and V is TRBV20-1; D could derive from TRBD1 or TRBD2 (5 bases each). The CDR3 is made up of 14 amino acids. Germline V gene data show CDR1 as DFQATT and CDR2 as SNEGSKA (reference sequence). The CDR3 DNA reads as TGCAGTACTAGAGTGGCAGGGAAATCCTACGAGCAGTACTTC. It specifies CSTRVAGKSYEQYF.

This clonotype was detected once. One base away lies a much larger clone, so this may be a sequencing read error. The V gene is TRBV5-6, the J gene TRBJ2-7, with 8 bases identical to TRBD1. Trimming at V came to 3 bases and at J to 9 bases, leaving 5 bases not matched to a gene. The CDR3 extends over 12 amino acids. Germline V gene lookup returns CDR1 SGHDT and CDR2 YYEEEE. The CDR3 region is CASSWTGNGQYF. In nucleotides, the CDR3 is TGTGCCAGCAGCTGGACAGGGAACGGGCAGTACTTC. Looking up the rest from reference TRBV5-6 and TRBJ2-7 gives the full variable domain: DAGVTQSPTHLIKTRGQQVTLRCSPKSGHDTVSWYQQALGQGPQFIFQYYEEEERQRGNFPDRFSGHQFPNYSSELNVNALLLGDSALYLCASSWTGNGQYFGPGTRLTVT.

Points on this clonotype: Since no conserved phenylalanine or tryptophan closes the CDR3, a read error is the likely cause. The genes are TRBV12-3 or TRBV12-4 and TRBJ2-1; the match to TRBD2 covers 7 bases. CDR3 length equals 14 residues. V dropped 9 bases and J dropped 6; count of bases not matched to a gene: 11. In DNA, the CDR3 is TGTGCCAGTAGTCTCTCGGGACTACTCAATGAGCAGTTCTTA. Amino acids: CASSLSGLLNEQFL.

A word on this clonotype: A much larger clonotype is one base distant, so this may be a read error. The DNA for the CDR3 is TGTGCCAGCAAACCCAGGACATCACCGACCTCCAATGAGCAGTTCTTC. Translated: CASKPRTSPTSNEQFF. The rearrangement joins TRBV12-3 or TRBV12-4 to TRBJ2-1; possibly TRBD1 for D (5 bases). This CDR3 region has 16 residues. Trimming shortened V by 7 bases and J by 6 bases, and 22 bases separated the two germline ends.

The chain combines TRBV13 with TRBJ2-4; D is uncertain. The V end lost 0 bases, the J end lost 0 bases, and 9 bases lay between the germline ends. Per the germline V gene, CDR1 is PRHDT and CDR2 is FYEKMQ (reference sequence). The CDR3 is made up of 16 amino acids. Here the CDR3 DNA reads TGTGCCAGCAGCTTAGGGGACCCTGTAGCCAAAAACATTCAGTACTTC. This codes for CASSLGDPVAKNIQYF.

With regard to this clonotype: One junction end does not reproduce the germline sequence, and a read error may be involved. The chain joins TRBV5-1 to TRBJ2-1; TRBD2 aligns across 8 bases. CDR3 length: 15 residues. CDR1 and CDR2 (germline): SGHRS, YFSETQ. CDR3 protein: CACSFRLALINEQFF. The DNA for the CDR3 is TGTGCCTGCAGCTTTCGACTAGCGCTCATCAATGAGCAGTTCTTC.